This record concerns one TCR beta chain sequence. Its antigen is unidentified. Researchers ran the PCR with 60 Vbeta and 13 Jbeta primers. Produced via immunoSEQ multiplex PCR; TCRdb's table is partial and in-frame only. This repertoire shows approximately 170,000 clones, more than 65% found once; its top ten account for approximately 2.8%. The junction had 10 bases not matched to a gene; V was cut back by 6 bases and J by 6 bases. Germline values: CDR1 LNHDA, CDR2 SQIVND (reference sequence). The CDR3 contains 17 residues. The sample belongs to a study of cytomegalovirus exposure and HLA in healthy donors. General study results and limits: Segments of the TCR beta V type were, in most cases, productive about 87% or about 30% of the time in an earlier analysis. Accurate prediction of HLA-A and HLA-B alleles (for most subjects) was reportedly achieved from TCR beta sequences. Immune exposure was documented only through CMV serostatus.

The receptor was isolated from a woman aged 40 to 55 in good health and CMV-seropositive. The specimen sequenced was PBMCs. This chain connects TRBV19 to TRBJ2-2; 13 nucleotides align to TRBD2. The CDR3 nucleotides are TGTGCCAGTAGGACCTCCCAAACTAGCGGGAGGGCCGGGGAGCTGTTTTTT. Its translation: CASRTSQTSGRAGELFF.